Following are 29 T cell receptor beta chains from one sample sequenced in a study of cytomegalovirus exposure and HLA in healthy donors. Primers: 60 Vbeta forward and 13 Jbeta reverse. The repertoire was sequenced with immunoSEQ multiplex PCR; TCRdb's copy has only in-frame clones and lacks some. The sample totals 55,000 to 80,000 clones. Sample: PBMCs. The receptors come from a man aged 40-55 years in good health and CMV-seronegative.

V usage is TRBV7-3 and J usage is TRBJ2-2, with D perhaps TRBD1 (6 bases). The CDR3 totals 18 residues. Trimming removed 1 base at V and 5 bases at J, with 20 bases between. Germline CDR1 reads SGHTA; CDR2 reads FQGTGA. The CDR3 DNA sequence: TGTGCCAGCAGCTTAAGGGGCGCAGGGGAAATAGTTACCGGGGAGCTGTTTTTT. This gives the protein CASSLRGAGEIVTGELFF.

This chain links TRBV19 with TRBJ2-7; 8 bases line up with TRBD1. The CDR3 spans 13 residues. The ends lost 5 bases at V and 1 base at J; junction bases unmatched: 1. Germline V CDR1 and CDR2: LNHDA, SQIVND (reference sequence). The CDR3 sequence is CASSRDRSYEQYF. The DNA of the CDR3 is TGTGCCAGTAGTCGGGACAGGTCCTACGAGCAGTACTTC.

Here the CDR3 reads CAWSAQATISNQPQHF. CDR3 nucleotides: TGTGCCTGGAGTGCCCAGGCTACCATAAGCAATCAGCCCCAGCATTTT. This chain joins TRBV30 and TRBJ1-5; no clear D gene. V gave up 1 base and J gave up 1 base, with 14 bases separating them. The CDR3 length is 16 residues. Looked up from germline, CDR1 is GTSNPN and CDR2 is SVGIG (reference sequence).

The rearrangement links TRBV6-5 to TRBJ1-1, with a weak D call TRBD1 (6 bases). Germline V gives CDR1 MNHEY, CDR2 SVGAGI. With 0 bases removed from V and 5 bases from J, the gap between germline ends came to 16 bases. The CDR3 runs to 16 residues. The CDR3 DNA is TGTGCCAGCAGTTACTCAACAGGGTACGGCGGGACTGAAGCTTTCTTT. This sequence encodes CASSYSTGYGGTEAFF.

The V gene is TRBV2, the J gene TRBJ2-1; tentatively, D is TRBD1 (5 bases). This CDR3 has 13 amino acids. The germline gives CDR1 SNHLY, CDR2 FYNNEI. Between the trimmed V and J ends, which lost 7 bases and 9 bases, there was a span of 16 bases. CDR3 loop: CASNSRVSGEQFF. Written as DNA, the CDR3 is TGTGCCAGCAATTCCAGGGTGAGTGGTGAGCAGTTCTTC.

CDR3 sequence: CASSYSTGGDTEAFF. In DNA, the CDR3 is TGTGCCAGCAGTTACTCGACAGGGGGCGACACTGAAGCTTTCTTT. This chain joins TRBV6-5 and TRBJ1-1, with 10 bases that match TRBD1. CDR1 is MNHEY and CDR2 is SVGAGI in the germline V gene. J gave up 3 bases and V 0 bases, and 1 base lay outside the gene matches. The CDR3 is 15 amino acids.

The rearrangement links TRBV27 to TRBJ2-7; maybe TRBD1 (6 bases). The ends were cut back, 6 bases at V and 3 bases at J, with 15 bases in the middle. From germline, CDR1 is MNHEY and CDR2 SMNVEV (reference sequence). There are 14 residues in the CDR3. DNA for the CDR3: TGTGCCAGCAGCCCTATCCGGGACAACTACGAGCAGTACTTC. This codes for CASSPIRDNYEQYF.

The chain employs TRBV6-1 and TRBJ1-2; unclear D gene. The CDR3 loop spans 14 amino acids. Trimming stripped 6 bases from V and 4 bases from J, with 15 bases between. Germline assignment: CDR1 MNHNS and CDR2 SASEGT. The CDR3 region is CASSPVRQLYGYTF. CDR3 DNA sequence: TGTGCCAGCAGCCCGGTCCGACAACTCTATGGCTACACCTTC.

The chain recombines TRBV5-1 with TRBJ2-7; 9 bases fit TRBD1. This CDR3 is 14 amino acids long. The V gene end was trimmed by 2 bases and the J gene end by 4 bases; junction bases not matched to a gene: 4. CDR1 is SGHRS, CDR2 YFSETQ, per germline. The CDR3 region has the DNA TGCGCCAGCAGCTTACAGGGGGCTGGATACGAGCAGTACTTC. Residues: CASSLQGAGYEQYF.

The V call is TRBV4-1, the J call TRBJ2-3, with D possibly matching TRBD2 (6 bases). The CDR3 is made up of 15 amino acids. The germline V gene encodes CDR1 MGHRA and CDR2 YSYEKL. The germline V and J ends were trimmed by 0 bases and 1 base, with 8 bases remaining between them. The CDR3 bases are TGCGCCAGCAGCCAAGACGGGGGAGGCACAGATACGCAGTATTTT. It is translated as CASSQDGGGTDTQYF.

The CDR3 loop is CASSIPAGGQETQYF. As DNA, the CDR3 is TGTGCCAGTAGTATTCCCGCAGGGGGGCAAGAGACCCAGTACTTC. The rearrangement joins TRBV19 to TRBJ2-5, with a possible D match to TRBD1 (7 bases). This CDR3 is 15 amino acids long. The germline V and J ends were trimmed by 3 bases and 2 bases, with 13 bases remaining between them. Per the germline V gene, CDR1 is LNHDA and CDR2 is SQIVND (reference sequence).

This chain joins TRBV12-5 and TRBJ2-1; TRBD2 is a possible D gene (5 bases). Per the germline V gene, CDR1 is LGHNT and CDR2 is FRNRAP. Trimming took off 4 bases at V and 6 bases at J, with 13 bases between the two ends. The CDR3 is 14 residues long. The CDR3 sequence: CASGSRTAPNEQFF. In DNA, the CDR3 is TGTGCTAGTGGTTCAAGGACTGCCCCCAATGAGCAGTTCTTC. Full variable domain (remainder filled in from reference TRBV12-5 and TRBJ2-1): DARVTQTPRHKVTEMGQEVTMRCQPILGHNTVFWYRQTMMQGLELLAYFRNRAPLDDSGMPKDRFSAEMPDATLATLKIQPSEPRDSAVYFCASGSRTAPNEQFFGPGTRLTVL.

This rearrangement joins TRBV29-1 to TRBJ1-2; possibly TRBD1 for D (6 bases). Germline lookup yields CDR1 SQVTM and CDR2 ANQGSEA. V was cut by 3 bases and J by 0 bases, with 17 bases left in between. This CDR3 contains 16 residues. The DNA of the CDR3 is TGCAGCGTTGACCCGACAGGCGATATCACTAACTATGGCTACACCTTC. Translated, it gives CSVDPTGDITNYGYTF.

A word on this clone: Germline is not matched at one junction end, which may reflect a read error. The rearrangement joins TRBV5-1 to TRBJ2-6; D perhaps matches TRBD1 (5 bases). The germline V gene encodes CDR1 SGHRS and CDR2 YFSETQ. The CDR3 loop spans 17 amino acids. CDR3 residues: CASSLKGLNSGASVLTF. As DNA, the CDR3 is TGCGCCAGCAGCTTGAAGGGCCTTAACTCTGGGGCCAGCGTCCTGACTTTC.

The chain combines TRBV18 with TRBJ2-2; 9 bases map to TRBD2. The CDR3 covers 16 residues. V lost 1 base, J lost 4 bases, and 4 bases stayed unmatched. Per the germline V gene, CDR1 is KGHSH and CDR2 is LQKENI. The CDR3 sequence: CASSPRSGGSTGELFF. In DNA, the CDR3 is TGTGCCAGCTCACCACGTAGCGGGGGCTCCACCGGGGAGCTGTTTTTT.

The genes are TRBV18 and TRBJ1-1, with D unclear. Trimming removed 3 bases from V and 1 base from J, with 12 bases in between. This CDR3 has 15 residues. Germline values: CDR1 KGHSH, CDR2 LQKENI. The CDR3 DNA reads as TGTGCCAGCTCACCCCTAAGAGGGCCGAACACTGAAGCTTTCTTT. Translated: CASSPLRGPNTEAFF.

On this clone: Germline is not matched at one junction end, which may reflect a read error. V is TRBV5-1 and J is TRBJ2-1; the match to TRBD1 covers 7 bases. The CDR3 is 15 residues long. Per the germline V gene, CDR1 is SGHRS and CDR2 is YFSETQ. The CDR3 DNA reads as TGCGCCAGCGGCTTGGAAGCGACAGGGACCAATGAGCAGTTCTTC. It codes for CASGLEATGTNEQFF.

The CDR3 DNA is TGTGCCAGCTCACCAGTGGAGGGCCCATCAGAAGGCTACACCTTC. This codes for CASSPVEGPSEGYTF. This sequence joins TRBV18 and TRBJ1-2; D gene ambiguous. The germline V gene encodes CDR1 KGHSH and CDR2 LQKENI. This CDR3 is 15 amino acids long. Deletions cut 2 bases from V and 8 bases from J, with 18 bases between.

The V call is TRBV9, the J call TRBJ2-5; 12 positions agree with TRBD1. The CDR3 sequence is 16 residues long. Germline CDR1 reads SGDLS; CDR2 reads YYNGEE. V was pared by 0 bases and J by 3 bases, with 3 bases of the junction left unmatched. The CDR3 reads CASSVEGTGGKETQYF. The CDR3 region has the DNA TGTGCCAGCAGCGTAGAGGGGACAGGGGGCAAAGAGACCCAGTACTTC.

Of note for this clone: The sample contains more than one DNA sequence encoding this CDR3. The chain combines TRBV6-5 with TRBJ2-3; D is possibly TRBD1 (7 bases). The germline CDR1 and CDR2 sequences are MNHEY and SVGAGI. V was cut by 5 bases and J by 1 base, with 13 bases left in between. CDR3 length: 15 amino acids. This CDR3 is CASSPTGEGTDTQYF. The DNA of the CDR3 is TGTGCCAGCAGTCCTACAGGGGAGGGCACAGATACGCAGTATTTT.

The genes are TRBV19 and TRBJ1-2, with D perhaps TRBD1 (5 bases). Germline lookup yields CDR1 LNHDA and CDR2 SQIVND (reference sequence). This CDR3 spans 12 amino acids. Trimming left V 2 bases short and J 4 bases short, with 5 bases between. CDR3 sequence reads: CASSIQGYGYTF. The CDR3, as DNA: TGTGCCAGTAGTATACAGGGCTATGGCTACACCTTC.

The genes are TRBV29-1 and TRBJ2-7; 7 bases line up with TRBD1. Germline CDR1 is SQVTM and CDR2 is ANQGSEA. The CDR3 is 12 amino acids. The trim removed 3 bases at V and 1 base at J, leaving 0 bases unmatched. CDR3 nucleotides: TGCAGCGTTGAGACAGGGTCCTACGAGCAGTACTTC. Its translation: CSVETGSYEQYF.

The chain recombines TRBV7-2 with TRBJ2-3, with 9 bases matching TRBD2. The CDR3 runs 15 residues. The ends lost 3 bases at V and 6 bases at J; junction bases unmatched: 7. The V gene's germline CDR1 is SGHTA and CDR2 FQGNSA. CDR3 nucleotides: TGTGCCAGCAGCTTCTCAGCGGGGGGCGCGGATACGCAGTATTTT. Protein: CASSFSAGGADTQYF.

The chain has TRBV5-4 and TRBJ2-1; TRBD2 matches 9 bases. Germline V gives CDR1 SGHNT, CDR2 YYREEE (reference sequence). Trimming at V came to 0 bases and at J to 5 bases, leaving 0 bases not matched to a gene. The CDR3 runs 14 residues. The CDR3 nucleotides are TGTGCCAGCAGCTTGGTAGCGGGAGACAATGAGCAGTTCTTC. As protein: CASSLVAGDNEQFF.

This chain connects TRBV5-4 to TRBJ2-2; no clear D gene. This CDR3 has 14 amino acids. The V gene lost 4 bases and the J gene lost 0 bases, with 7 bases spanning the gap. Germline CDR1 reads SGHNT; CDR2 reads YYREEE (reference sequence). The CDR3 sequence is CASSPTTNTGELFF. CDR3 coding DNA: TGTGCCAGCAGCCCAACAACGAACACCGGGGAGCTGTTTTTT.

The chain joins TRBV30 to TRBJ2-7; no reliable D call. V dropped 5 bases and J dropped 5 bases, with 13 bases sitting between them. The CDR3 loop spans 12 amino acids. Germline CDR1 and CDR2: GTSNPN and SVGIG (reference sequence). CDR3 region: CAWALVVHEQYF. In DNA form, the CDR3 reads TGTGCCTGGGCCTTAGTTGTGCACGAGCAGTACTTC.

The chain recombines TRBV19 with TRBJ1-1; D call uncertain. CDR3 length: 16 residues. The ends were cut back, 0 bases at V and 2 bases at J, with 13 bases in the middle. Germline V gene data show CDR1 as LNHDA and CDR2 as SQIVND (reference sequence). In DNA, the CDR3 is TGTGCCAGTAGTATAGATCTGCTAGGTATAAACACTGAAGCTTTCTTT. Protein: CASSIDLLGINTEAFF.

The J gene is TRBJ1-6, the V gene TRBV6-5; 8 positions agree with TRBD1. The CDR3 sequence is 14 residues long. The V and J ends lost 6 bases and 9 bases, in that order; junction bases with no gene match: 7. CDR1 is MNHEY, CDR2 SVGAGI, per germline. CDR3 bases: TGTGCCAGCAGAGCAGGGGGCATGGGTTCACCCCTCCACTTT. Protein: CASRAGGMGSPLHF.

The rearrangement links TRBV15 to TRBJ2-1; the match to TRBD2 covers 10 bases. V dropped 2 bases and J dropped 4; count of bases not matched to a gene: 8. The length of the CDR3 is 17 residues. CDR1 and CDR2 (germline): LNHNV, YYDKDF (reference sequence). The CDR3 loop is CATSRSLAGGPYNEQFF. CDR3 coding DNA: TGTGCCACCAGCAGAAGTTTAGCGGGGGGTCCTTACAATGAGCAGTTCTTC. Full variable domain (missing parts from reference TRBV15 and TRBJ2-1): DAMVIQNPRYQVTQFGKPVTLSCSQTLNHNVMYWYQQKSSQAPKLLFHYYDKDFNNEADTPDNFQSRRPNTSFCFLDIRSPGLGDTAMYLCATSRSLAGGPYNEQFFGPGTRLTVL.